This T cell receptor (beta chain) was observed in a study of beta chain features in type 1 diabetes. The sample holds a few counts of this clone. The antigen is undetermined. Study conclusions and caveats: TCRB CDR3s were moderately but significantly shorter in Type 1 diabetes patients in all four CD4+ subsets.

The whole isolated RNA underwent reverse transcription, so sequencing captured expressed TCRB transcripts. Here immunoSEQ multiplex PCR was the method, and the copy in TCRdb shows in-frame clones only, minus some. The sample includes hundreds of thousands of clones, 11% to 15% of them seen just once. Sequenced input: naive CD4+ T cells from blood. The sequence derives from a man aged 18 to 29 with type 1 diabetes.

CDR3 in DNA: TGTGCCAGCACGCAGGGAGAGATATCCTACGAGCAGTACTTC. It translates to CASTQGEISYEQYF. The chain combines TRBV2 with TRBJ2-7; TRBD1 or TRBD2 may be the D gene (5 bases each). CDR1 and CDR2 from the germline V gene are SNHLY and FYNNEI. Trimming pared 7 bases from V and 1 base from J, leaving 14 bases between. The CDR3 has 14 residues.